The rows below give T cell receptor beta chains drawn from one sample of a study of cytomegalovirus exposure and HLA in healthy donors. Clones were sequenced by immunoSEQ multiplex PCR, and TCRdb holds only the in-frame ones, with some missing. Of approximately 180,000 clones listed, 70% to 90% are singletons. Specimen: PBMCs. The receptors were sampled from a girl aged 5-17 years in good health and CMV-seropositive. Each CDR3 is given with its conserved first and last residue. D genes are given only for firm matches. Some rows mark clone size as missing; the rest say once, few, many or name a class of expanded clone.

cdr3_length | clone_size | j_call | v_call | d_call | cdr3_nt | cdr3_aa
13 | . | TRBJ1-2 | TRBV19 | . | TGTGCCAGTAGGCCTAGTGAGGACTATGGCTACACCTTC | CASRPSEDYGYTF
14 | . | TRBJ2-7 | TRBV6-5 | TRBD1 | TGTGCCAGCAGTTACGACAGGGGCGGATACGAGCAGTACTTC | CASSYDRGGYEQYF
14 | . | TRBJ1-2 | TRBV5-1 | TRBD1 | TGCGCCAGCAGCTTGGGGGGACAGGGAAGTGGCTACACCTTC | CASSLGGQGSGYTF
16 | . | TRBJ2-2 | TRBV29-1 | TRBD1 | TGCAGCGTCCCATCAGGGGGCCTTACGAACACCGGGGAGCTGTTTTTT | CSVPSGGLTNTGELFF
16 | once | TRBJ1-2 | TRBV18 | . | TGTGCCAGCTCACCTCGAAGAGTGAATCTTAACTATGGCTACACCTTC | CASSPRRVNLNYGYTF
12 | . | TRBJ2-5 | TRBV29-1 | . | TGCAGCGTTGCCGGGGTGGGAGAGACCCAGTACTTC | CSVAGVGETQYF
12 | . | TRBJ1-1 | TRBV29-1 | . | TGCAGCGTTGACAGGGCAGACACTGAAGCTTTCTTT | CSVDRADTEAFF
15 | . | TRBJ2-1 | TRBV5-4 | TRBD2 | TGTGCCAGCAGTAGCGGGGGGGCCAGGAAGAATGAGCAGTTCTTC | CASSSGGARKNEQFF
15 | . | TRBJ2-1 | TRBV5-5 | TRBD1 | TGTGCCAGCAGCCCTCGGGTGACAGGGGGATGTGAGCAGTTCTTC | CASSPRVTGGCEQFF
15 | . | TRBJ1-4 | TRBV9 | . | TGTGCCAGCAGCGTAGAGGGAGGGGTTAATGAAAAACTGTTTTTT | CASSVEGGVNEKLFF
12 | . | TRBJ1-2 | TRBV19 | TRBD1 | TGTGCCAGTAGTACAGGGGGAGGTGGCTACACCTTC | CASSTGGGGYTF
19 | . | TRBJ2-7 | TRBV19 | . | TGTGCCAGTAGTCCCCCGAGAGGGACAGGACTAGGGAGGACCTACGAGCAGTACTTC | CASSPPRGTGLGRTYEQYF
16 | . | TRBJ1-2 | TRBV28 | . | TGTGCCAGCAGTTTAGGTGCCTCCGCCCGGTCCTATGGCTACACCTTC | CASSLGASARSYGYTF
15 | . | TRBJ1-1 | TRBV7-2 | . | TGTGCCAGCAGCTTAGGGGGAGAATTGAACACTGAAGCTTTCTTT | CASSLGGELNTEAFF